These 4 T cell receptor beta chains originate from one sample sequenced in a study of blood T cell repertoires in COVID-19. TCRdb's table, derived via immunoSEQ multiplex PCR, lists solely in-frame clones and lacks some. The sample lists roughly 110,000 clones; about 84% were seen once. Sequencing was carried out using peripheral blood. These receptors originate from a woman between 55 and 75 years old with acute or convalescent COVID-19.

CDR3 in DNA: TGTGCCAGCAGCCTCAGAACAGCAGACTATGGCTACACCTTC. Translation: CASSLRTADYGYTF. The V call is TRBV3-1 (or the pseudogene TRBV3-2), the J call TRBJ1-2; D gene unclear. This CDR3 spans 14 amino acids. CDR1 LGHDT and CDR2 YNNKEL come from the germline V gene (reference sequence). V was trimmed by 4 bases and J by 3 bases, leaving 12 bases between them.

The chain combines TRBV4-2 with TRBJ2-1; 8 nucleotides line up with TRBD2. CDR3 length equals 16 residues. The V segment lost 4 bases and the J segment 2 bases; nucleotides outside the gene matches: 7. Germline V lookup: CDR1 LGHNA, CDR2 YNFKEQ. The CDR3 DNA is TGTGCCAGCAGCCTCGACGGACTAGCCCCCTACAATGAGCAGTTCTTC. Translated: CASSLDGLAPYNEQFF.

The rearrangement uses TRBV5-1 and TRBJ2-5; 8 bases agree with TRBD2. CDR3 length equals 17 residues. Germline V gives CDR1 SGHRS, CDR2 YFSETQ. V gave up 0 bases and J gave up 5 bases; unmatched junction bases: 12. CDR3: CASSLGISGIAEETQYF. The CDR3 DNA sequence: TGCGCCAGCAGCTTGGGTATTAGCGGGATTGCGGAGGAGACCCAGTACTTC.

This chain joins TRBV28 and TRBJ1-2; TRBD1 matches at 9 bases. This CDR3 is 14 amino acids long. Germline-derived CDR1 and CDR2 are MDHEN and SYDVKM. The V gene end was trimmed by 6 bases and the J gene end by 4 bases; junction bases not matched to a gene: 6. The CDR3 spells CASRAGQGFYGYTF. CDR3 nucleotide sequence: TGTGCCAGCAGGGCGGGACAGGGATTCTATGGCTACACCTTC.